This T cell receptor beta chain is from a study of blood T cell repertoires in COVID-19. CDR1 is SGHAT, CDR2 FQNNGV, per germline. The V end lost 3 bases, the J end lost 0 bases, and 12 bases lay between the germline ends. The CDR3 covers 15 residues. Clones were sequenced by immunoSEQ multiplex PCR, and TCRdb holds only the in-frame ones, with some missing. The data contain about 51,000 clones, approximately 90% of them seen just once; the ten biggest clones take up about 3.1%. Material: peripheral blood. The clonotype was recovered from a man between 50 and 59 years old with acute or convalescent COVID-19. This chain joins TRBV11-2 and TRBJ2-7; D gene ambiguous. The CDR3 here is CASSFMSIHSYEQYF. CDR3 DNA sequence: TGTGCCAGCAGCTTTATGTCTATCCACTCCTACGAGCAGTACTTC.